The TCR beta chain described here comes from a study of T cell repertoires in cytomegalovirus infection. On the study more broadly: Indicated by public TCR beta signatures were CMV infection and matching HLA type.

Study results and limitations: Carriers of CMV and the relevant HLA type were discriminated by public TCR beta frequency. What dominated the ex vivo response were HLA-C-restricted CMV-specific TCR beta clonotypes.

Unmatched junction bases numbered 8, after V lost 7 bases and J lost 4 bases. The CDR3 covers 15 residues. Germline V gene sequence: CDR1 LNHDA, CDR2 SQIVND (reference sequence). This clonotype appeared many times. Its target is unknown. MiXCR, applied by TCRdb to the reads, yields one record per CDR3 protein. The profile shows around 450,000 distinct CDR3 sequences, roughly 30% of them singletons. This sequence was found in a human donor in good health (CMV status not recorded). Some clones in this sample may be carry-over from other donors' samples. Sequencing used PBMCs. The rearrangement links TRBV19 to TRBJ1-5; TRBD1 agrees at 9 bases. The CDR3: CASTPTGGSNQPQHF. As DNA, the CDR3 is TGTGCCAGTACTCCTACAGGGGGCTCTAATCAGCCCCAGCATTTT.